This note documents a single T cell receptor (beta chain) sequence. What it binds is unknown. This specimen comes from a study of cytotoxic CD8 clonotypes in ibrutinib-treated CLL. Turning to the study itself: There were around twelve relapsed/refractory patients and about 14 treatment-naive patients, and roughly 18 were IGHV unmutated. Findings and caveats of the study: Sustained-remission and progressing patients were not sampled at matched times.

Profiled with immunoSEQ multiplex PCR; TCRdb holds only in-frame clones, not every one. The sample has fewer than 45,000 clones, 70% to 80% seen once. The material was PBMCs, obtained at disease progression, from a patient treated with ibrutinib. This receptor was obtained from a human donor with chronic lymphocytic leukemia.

The CDR3 DNA follows: TGTGCCAGTAGTCTGACAGAATCCTATGGCTACACCTTC. The encoded protein is CASSLTESYGYTF. The chain couples TRBV19 to TRBJ1-2, with D tentatively TRBD1 (5 bases). Germline V lookup: CDR1 LNHDA, CDR2 SQIVND (reference sequence). Trimming left V 5 bases short and J 4 bases short, with 11 bases between. The CDR3 runs to 13 residues. The entire variable domain, with the rest obtained from reference TRBV19 and TRBJ1-2, is as follows: DGGITQSPKYLFRKEGQNVTLSCEQNLNHDAMYWYRQDPGQGLRLIYYSQIVNDFQKGDIAEGYSVSREKKESFPLTVTSAQKNPTAFYLCASSLTESYGYTFGSGTRLTVV.